This T cell receptor (beta chain) was retrieved from a study of spatial heterogeneity in lung cancer. Time point noted: sample taken at primary tumor resection. Using its own MiXCR run on the 5' RACE reads, TCRdb lists one record per CDR3 protein. This sample has around 45,000 distinct CDR3 sequences, with around 13% found just once. The junction had 5 bases not matched to a gene; V was cut back by 2 bases and J by 4 bases. CDR3 size: 15 residues. The TCR was taken from a male donor with early-stage non-small cell lung cancer. This chain links TRBV12-3 or TRBV12-4 with TRBJ2-5; TRBD2 aligns across 9 bases. Sample: PBMCs, taken at surgery. CDR3 in DNA: TGTGCCAGCAGTTTAAGCGGGGGGCAGGGAGAGACCCAGTACTTC. It yields the protein CASSLSGGQGETQYF.